This entry lists 10 T cell receptor beta chains sequenced from one sample in a study of T cells in localized non-small cell lung cancer. Assay: immunoSEQ multiplex PCR; the TCRdb copy retains only in-frame clones and omits some. Seen here are tens of thousands of clones, about 78% observed once, and the top ten hold less than 45%. Source: peripheral blood, taken before any cancer treatment. The receptors derive from a male donor older than 55 with stage II squamous cell lung carcinoma.

The chain combines TRBV6-5 with TRBJ2-7, with D perhaps given as TRBD1 or TRBD2 (5 bases each). Trimming shortened V by 0 bases and J by 2 bases, and 14 bases separated the two germline ends. CDR1 and CDR2 from the germline V gene are MNHEY and SVGAGI. This CDR3 region has 16 residues. The CDR3 DNA is TGTGCCAGCAGTTACTCGAGGGGAAACTATCCCTACGAGCAGTACTTC. Translating it yields CASSYSRGNYPYEQYF.

This clone has a handful of counts. The gene calls are TRBV11-2 and TRBJ1-2, with 7 bases fitting TRBD1. This CDR3 has 14 residues. In germline, CDR1 is SGHAT, CDR2 FQNNGV. With V trimmed by 1 base and J by 6 bases, 5 bases remained unmatched. This chain's CDR3 is CASSLVEGANGYTF. In DNA, the CDR3 is TGTGCCAGCAGCTTAGTGGAGGGGGCGAATGGCTACACCTTC.

The chain is built from TRBV2 and TRBJ2-1; possible D gene TRBD1, 6 bases. This CDR3 contains 14 residues. Trimming took 4 bases from V and 0 from J, leaving 7 bases between them. The germline CDR1 and CDR2 sequences are SNHLY and FYNNEI. The CDR3 nucleotides read TGTGCCAGCAGTGCGGACAGCTCCTACAATGAGCAGTTCTTC. As protein: CASSADSSYNEQFF.

This clone has just a few counts. This chain uses TRBV19 with TRBJ2-7; the match to TRBD2 covers 14 bases. Germline loops: CDR1 LNHDA, CDR2 SQIVND (reference sequence). The CDR3 has 16 residues. With V trimmed by 4 bases and J by 7 bases, 9 bases remained unmatched. This chain's CDR3 is CASSTTGTSGRWEQYF. CDR3 DNA: TGTGCCAGTAGTACCACCGGGACTAGCGGGAGATGGGAGCAGTACTTC.

This clone was found once. J is TRBJ1-2 and V is TRBV6-6; D is perhaps TRBD1 (6 bases). V lost 6 bases, J lost 2 bases, and 7 bases lay in between. CDR1 and CDR2 from the germline V gene are MNHNY and SVGAGI (reference sequence). This CDR3 region has 12 residues. The CDR3 sequence is CASSTGNYGYTF. The CDR3 region has the DNA TGTGCCAGCAGCACAGGGAACTATGGCTACACCTTC.

The V and J genes are TRBV18 and TRBJ1-2; D uncertain. The CDR3 consists of 16 residues. V was clipped by 6 bases and J by 5 bases, with 22 bases between them. Germline CDR1 is KGHSH and CDR2 is LQKENI. CDR3 in amino acids: CASSPTKTIGEYGYTF. The CDR3 bases are TGTGCCAGCTCGCCGACCAAGACGATTGGGGAGTATGGCTACACCTTC.

The gene calls are TRBV9 and TRBJ2-1, with TRBD1 matching 7 bases. Germline V gene sequence: CDR1 SGDLS, CDR2 YYNGEE. The CDR3 extends over 13 amino acids. J lost 6 bases, V lost 1 base, and 1 base had no gene match. CDR3 sequence (DNA): TGTGCCAGCAGCGTAAGGACAGGCAATGAGCAGTTCTTC. Protein product: CASSVRTGNEQFF.

There are a few counts of this clone. The chain joins TRBV7-2 to TRBJ1-1; D may be TRBD1 (5 bases). From germline, CDR1 is SGHTA and CDR2 FQGNSA. This CDR3 comprises 14 residues. Between the trimmed V and J ends, which lost 5 bases and 1 base, there was a span of 11 bases. The CDR3 is CASSLGRRNTEAFF. The DNA for the CDR3 is TGTGCCAGCAGCCTGGGACGGAGGAACACTGAAGCTTTCTTT. Drawing the rest from reference TRBV7-2 and TRBJ1-1, the complete variable domain is GAGVSQSPSNKVTEKGKDVELRCDPISGHTALYWYRQSLGQGLEFLIYFQGNSAPDKSGLPSDRFSAERTGGSVSTLTIQRTQQEDSAVYLCASSLGRRNTEAFFGQGTRLTVV.

This clone came up a few times. The V call is TRBV28, the J call TRBJ2-3; 7 bases agree with TRBD2. V lost 5 bases and J lost 2; bases outside the gene matches: 4. The CDR3 consists of 14 residues. CDR1 is MDHEN, CDR2 SYDVKM, per germline. The CDR3 DNA reads as TGTGCCAGCAGTACGACTAGCACCACAGATACGCAGTATTTT. It specifies CASSTTSTTDTQYF.

This clone has just one count. The chain carries TRBV2 and TRBJ1-6; unclear D gene. The CDR3 length is 14 residues. Deletions cut 2 bases from V and 3 bases from J, with 5 bases between. Germline CDR1 and CDR2: SNHLY and FYNNEI. The DNA for the CDR3 is TGTGCCAGCAGTGAAAACGGCTATAATTCACCCCTCCACTTT. As protein: CASSENGYNSPLHF.